This T cell receptor beta chain was retrieved from a study of control samples from healthy donors and cancer patients. This clone is a singleton in its sample. Repertoires were generated with immunoSEQ multiplex PCR, while TCRdb's copy carries only in-frame clones and drops some. This sample has about 90,000 clones, with about nine tenths found just once. Trimming took 5 bases from V and 4 from J, leaving 12 bases between them. This CDR3 region has 13 residues. The sequence came from a woman in her late teens or twenties in good health. Material for sequencing was blood. This chain uses TRBV12-3 or TRBV12-4 with TRBJ2-7; tentatively, D is TRBD2 (5 bases). CDR3 in DNA: TGTGCCAGCAGTCGTGCGGGTGGATACGAGCAGTACTTC. Protein: CASSRAGGYEQYF.